The 29 T cell receptor beta chains below were found in one sample sequenced in a study of tumor and adjacent non-tumor tissue in lung cancer. TCRbeta libraries were built with three rounds of nested PCR, modified from ARM-PCR. From the multiplex PCR reads, TCRdb called clonotypes with MiXCR, one entry per CDR3 protein. The sample has over 100,000 distinct CDR3 sequences, 60% to 65% seen once. RNA was extracted from bulk tissue without any cell sorting. More than 3 cm separated this lung sample from the edge of the tumor. The material sequenced was distant non-tumor lung tissue. The receptors stem from a man in his sixties with non-small cell lung cancer.

On this clonotype: No conserved phenylalanine or tryptophan ends this CDR3, so it is likely a read error. The V and J genes are TRBV4-3 and TRBJ2-5; D ambiguous. Germline CDR1 LGHNA, CDR2 YSLEER. CDR3 length: 14 amino acids. The CDR3 loop reads CASSQVYREETQYY. The CDR3 nucleotides are TGCGCCAGCAGTCAAGTTTACCGAGAAGAGACCCAGTACTAC.

The chain uses TRBV28 and TRBJ2-2; 7 bases are a match to TRBD2. The CDR3 has 16 amino acids. V dropped 7 bases and J dropped 5; count of bases not matched to a gene: 13. Germline assignment: CDR1 MDHEN and CDR2 SYDVKM. CDR3 DNA sequence: TGTGCCAGCAACCCCCTGGGAGGGGCTGGGACCGGGGAGCTGTTTTTT. Translated, it gives CASNPLGGAGTGELFF.

About this clonotype itself: The junction shows a germline mismatch at one end, possibly a read error. The chain combines TRBV4-3 with TRBJ2-5; no firm D call. The CDR3 sequence is 14 residues long. Germline V gene data show CDR1 as LGHNA and CDR2 as YSLEER. The CDR3 sequence: CTSSYTSIQETQYF. The CDR3 DNA reads as TGCACCAGCAGCTACACCAGTATCCAAGAGACCCAGTACTTC.

A word on this clonotype: At one boundary the junction diverges from the germline segment, which might be a read error. The chain recombines TRBV5-4 with TRBJ2-7, with D maybe TRBD1 (5 bases). The CDR3 contains 16 residues. The germline V gene encodes CDR1 SGHNT and CDR2 YYREEE (reference sequence). This CDR3 is CTSSPQGRVSSYEQYF. In DNA form, the CDR3 reads TGTACCAGCAGCCCCCAAGGCAGGGTCAGCTCCTACGAGCAGTACTTC. Full variable domain (rest looked up from reference TRBV5-4 and TRBJ2-7): ETGVTQSPTHLIKTRGQQVTLRCSSQSGHNTVSWYQQALGQGPQFIFQYYREEENGRGNFPPRFSGLQFPNYSSELNVNALELDDSALYLCTSSPQGRVSSYEQYFGPGTRLTVT.

This chain connects TRBV11-2 to TRBJ2-7; 9 bases map to TRBD2. CDR3 length: 17 residues. Germline loops: CDR1 SGHAT, CDR2 FQNNGV. V lost 9 bases to trimming and J lost 1 base; unmatched junction nucleotides: 16. The CDR3 loop reads CASSTGLACEASYEQYF. DNA of the CDR3: TGTGCCAGTAGCACGGGACTAGCATGTGAGGCTTCCTACGAGCAGTACTTC.

This rearrangement joins TRBV7-9 to TRBJ1-3; D gene ambiguous. Germline assignment: CDR1 SEHNR and CDR2 FQNEAQ (reference sequence). This CDR3 has 13 amino acids. V was shortened by 11 bases and J by 0 bases, with 11 bases between the two germline ends. The CDR3 sequence is CAGSENSGNTIYF. In DNA form, the CDR3 reads TGTGCCGGATCAGAAAACTCTGGAAACACCATATATTTT. Using reference TRBV7-9 and TRBJ1-3 for the parts outside the CDR3, the full variable domain is DTGVSQNPRHKITKRGQNVTFRCDPISEHNRLYWYRQTLGQGPEFLTYFQNEAQLEKSRLLSDRFSAERPKGSFSTLEIQRTEQGDSAMYLCAGSENSGNTIYFGEGSWLTVV.

Concerning this clonotype: A much larger clone differs from this one at a single base, so this may be a read error. This CDR3 reads CSAARDYNSYNDQFF. In DNA form, the CDR3 reads TGCAGTGCTGCCAGGGACTACAACTCCTACAATGATCAGTTCTTC. The chain links TRBV20-1 to TRBJ2-1; TRBD2 aligns across 7 bases. The CDR3 is 15 residues long. Germline loops: CDR1 DFQATT, CDR2 SNEGSKA (reference sequence).

This clonotype was detected only a few times. A read error is possible here, since a much larger clone lies one base away. This chain links TRBV4-1 with TRBJ2-3, with TRBD2 matching over 7 bases. The CDR3 consists of 16 residues. CDR1 and CDR2 (germline): MGHRA, YSYEKL. Trimming removed 0 bases from V and 4 bases from J; junction bases left unmatched: 7. In DNA, the CDR3 is TGCGCCAGCAGCCAAGAAAGGACCACTAGCGCAGATACGCAGTATTTT. This translates into CASSQERTTSADTQYF.

This clonotype was seen a few times. Being one base from a much bigger clone, this may be a read error. The chain carries TRBV12-3 or TRBV12-4 and TRBJ2-2; the D gene is possibly TRBD2 (5 bases). The CDR3 is made up of 13 amino acids. V lost 5 bases and J 7 bases, leaving 11 bases between the germline ends. The CDR3 DNA is TGTGCCAGCAGTCTTGAGCGGAGCGGGGAGCTGTTTTTT. Translating it yields CASSLERSGELFF.

With regard to this clonotype: The conserved phenylalanine or tryptophan normally closing the CDR3 is absent here, so this likely arose from a read error. The V call is TRBV7-9, the J call TRBJ1-2, with D possibly being TRBD1 (6 bases). The CDR3 extends over 14 amino acids. Per the germline V gene, CDR1 is SEHNR and CDR2 is FQNEAQ (reference sequence). This CDR3 is CASSHRDTRYGYTL. DNA of the CDR3: TGTGCCAGCAGCCACCGGGACACTAGATATGGTTACACCTTG.

The chain uses TRBV30 and TRBJ2-1; maybe TRBD2 (6 bases). The CDR3 is 12 amino acids. V dropped 7 bases and J dropped 8 bases, with 15 bases sitting between them. The germline CDR1 and CDR2 sequences are GTSNPN and SVGIG (reference sequence). The chain's CDR3 is CALGTGVYEQFF. CDR3 sequence (DNA): TGTGCCTTGGGGACGGGAGTCTATGAGCAGTTCTTC.

The genes are TRBV11-3 and TRBJ2-5; 7 nucleotides agree with TRBD1. Germline trimming cut 2 bases from V and 5 bases from J; bases unmatched to any gene: 5. The CDR3 contains 14 residues. The germline V gene has CDR1 SGHNT and CDR2 YENEEA. The CDR3, as DNA: TGTGCCAGCAGCTTAAGGGCGGACAGGGAGACCCAGTACTTC. It encodes CASSLRADRETQYF.

For this clonotype: Relative to the germline gene, one junction end is altered; a read error may explain this. This chain uses TRBV28 with TRBJ2-3, with 9 bases identical to TRBD2. This CDR3 has 16 residues. CDR1 and CDR2 (germline): MDHEN, SYDVKM. The CDR3: CASSRLAEGGVDRQYF. The CDR3 DNA reads TGTGCCAGCAGTCGACTAGCGGAGGGCGGAGTAGATAGGCAGTATTTT.

This chain connects TRBV6-2 or TRBV6-3 to TRBJ2-1; 12 bases agree with TRBD2. Trimming removed 6 bases from V and 12 bases from J; junction bases left unmatched: 9. Germline lookup yields CDR1 MNHEY and CDR2 SVGEGT. The length of the CDR3 is 14 residues. CDR3 nucleotides: TGTGCCAGCAGAGGACTAGCGGGAAGGGATGTGCAGTTCTTC. It is translated as CASRGLAGRDVQFF.

A note on this clonotype: With a much larger clone just one base away, this may be a read error. V usage is TRBV4-1 and J usage is TRBJ2-5, with 9 bases aligning to TRBD1. Germline CDR1 is MGHRA and CDR2 is YSYEKL. There are 15 residues in the CDR3. The CDR3 nucleotides are TGCACCAGCAGCTTGACAGGGGGTTCTGGGGAGACCCAGTACTTC. Its protein product is CTSSLTGGSGETQYF.

This clonotype was recorded a few times. Compared with germline, one end of the junction differs, possibly owing to a read error. The rearrangement joins TRBV11-3 to TRBJ2-4; D possibly corresponds to TRBD1 (6 bases). The CDR3 is 13 amino acids. Germline V gene lookup returns CDR1 SGHNT and CDR2 YENEEA. Here the CDR3 DNA reads TGTGACAGCAGCTTAGATGGGACAAACATTCACTACTTC. Translating gives CDSSLDGTNIHYF.

This clonotype was detected ten times or more. The J gene is TRBJ1-2, the V gene TRBV6-5; weak D call: TRBD1 (5 bases). The V gene's germline CDR1 is MNHEY and CDR2 SVGAGI. V shed 0 bases and J shed 0 bases, with 14 bases lying between them. The CDR3 is 17 residues long. DNA of the CDR3: TGTGCCAGCAGTTACTCCTTGACAGAAGCCTCTAACTATGGCTACACCTTC. Amino acids: CASSYSLTEASNYGYTF.

About this clonotype itself: One junction end disagrees with the germline gene, perhaps due to a read error. The chain uses TRBV6-2 or TRBV6-3 and TRBJ2-2; no firm D call. Germline values: CDR1 MNHEY, CDR2 SVGEGT. CDR3 length: 12 amino acids. The CDR3 loop is CACSLVSRELFF. CDR3 nucleotides: TGTGCCTGCAGTCTAGTGAGTCGGGAGCTGTTTTTT.

With regard to this clonotype: Germline is not matched at one junction end, which may reflect a read error. The rearrangement links TRBV11-3 to TRBJ2-1; D is unresolved. The germline CDR1 and CDR2 sequences are SGHNT and YENEEA. CDR3 length equals 14 residues. In nucleotides, the CDR3 is TGTGCCAGCAGCTTAGAGAGACTTAGCAATGAGCAGTCCTTC. Residues: CASSLERLSNEQSF.

Remarks on this clonotype: Sequence at one end of the junction differs from germline and may be a read error. The rearrangement uses TRBV4-1 and TRBJ1-1; D is possibly TRBD1 (6 bases). The CDR3 is 15 residues long. Germline V CDR1 and CDR2: MGHRA, YSYEKL. The CDR3: CASSVTGIVGTGAFF. CDR3 in DNA: TGCGCCAGCAGCGTCACAGGGATAGTGGGCACTGGAGCTTTCTTT.

This clonotype was seen only a few times. The junction departs from germline at one end; a sequencing error may be responsible. The rearrangement joins TRBV6-6 to TRBJ1-5; D gene ambiguous. CDR3 length equals 14 residues. Germline CDR1 and CDR2: MNHNY and SVGAGI (reference sequence). The CDR3 DNA follows: TGCGCCAGCACCTACGGTGATTGCAATCAGCCCCAGCATTTT. Its translation: CASTYGDCNQPQHF.

About this clonotype: A junction end diverges from the germline sequence, so it may reflect a read error. This chain uses TRBV4-1 with TRBJ1-3; no firm D call. There are 15 residues in the CDR3. CDR1 and CDR2 from the germline V gene are MGHRA and YSYEKL. The CDR3 DNA is TGCGTCAGCATTCAACCCTCAGAGATTGGAAACACCATATATTTT. The encoded protein is CVSIQPSEIGNTIYF.

This clonotype was observed once. The CDR3 bases are TGTGCCAGCAGCCTTGGGGCGAATAATGAAAAACTGTTTTTT. This gives the protein CASSLGANNEKLFF. The genes are TRBV12-3 or TRBV12-4 and TRBJ1-4; D perhaps matches TRBD1 (5 bases). The CDR3 runs to 14 residues. V lost 6 bases, J lost 4 bases, and 12 bases lay in between.

This clonotype was detected only a few times. CDR3 DNA sequence: TGTGCCAGCTTACCGGGACGCATCTTCATAGATACGCAGTATTTT. It specifies CASLPGRIFIDTQYF. The chain recombines TRBV6-2 or TRBV6-3 with TRBJ2-3; D may match TRBD1 or TRBD2 (5 bases each). CDR1 is MNHEY, CDR2 SVGEGT, per germline. CDR3 size: 15 residues. The V end was cut by 8 bases, the J end by 5 bases, with 20 bases between.

The sample holds a few counts of this clonotype. The chain joins TRBV5-1 to TRBJ2-3, with 8 bases matching TRBD1. Unmatched junction bases numbered 8, after V lost 4 bases and J lost 4 bases. Germline V gives CDR1 SGHRS, CDR2 YFSETQ. CDR3 length: 15 amino acids. The CDR3 is CASSLQDRDADTQYF. The CDR3 nucleotides are TGCGCCAGCAGCCTCCAGGACAGGGACGCAGATACGCAGTATTTT.

The sample holds many counts of this clonotype. This sequence joins TRBV12-3 or TRBV12-4 and TRBJ2-3; D remains unclear. Trimming pared 7 bases from V and 3 bases from J, leaving 8 bases between. CDR3 length: 12 residues. The CDR3 bases are TGTGCCAGCACCGCGGAGACAGATACGCAGTATTTT. Translated: CASTAETDTQYF.

Concerning this clonotype itself: The junction shows a germline mismatch at one end, possibly a read error. The chain combines TRBV12-3 or TRBV12-4 with TRBJ1-1; 8 positions match TRBD1. The CDR3 sequence is 15 residues long. The CDR3 DNA follows: TGCGCCAGCAGTGGGACAGGAGGCGCGGACCCTGAAGCTTTCTTT. As protein: CASSGTGGADPEAFF.

CDR3 in amino acids: CASREAGAEGTYNEWFF. CDR3 DNA: TGTGCCAGCCGAGAGGCGGGAGCGGAGGGAACCTACAATGAGTGGTTCTTC. J is TRBJ2-1 and V is TRBV11-3; 7 bases are a match to TRBD2. V was pared by 8 bases and J by 15 bases, with 28 bases of the junction left unmatched. This CDR3 contains 17 residues. Looked up from germline, CDR1 is SGHNT and CDR2 is YENEEA.

This clonotype was observed a few times. This chain links TRBV25-1 with TRBJ2-1; 7 nucleotides align to TRBD1. The ends lost 6 bases at V and 6 bases at J; junction bases unmatched: 11. Per the germline V gene, CDR1 is MGHDK and CDR2 is SYGVNS. The CDR3 covers 15 residues. The CDR3 nucleotides read TGTGCCAGCAGCGATTTGAGGACAGGCCTCAATGAGCAGTTCTTC. Residues: CASSDLRTGLNEQFF.